Reported below is one TCR beta chain. Its target is not known. The data originate from a study of cytomegalovirus exposure and HLA in healthy donors. Regarding the study as a whole: The study labeled fewer than 200 TCR beta chains cytomegalovirus-associated. Specific recognition of CMV antigens was confirmed in vitro for three chains (all CMV-associated).

The protocol was immunoSEQ multiplex PCR, while the TCRdb copy is restricted to in-frame clones and leaves out a portion. The repertoire consists of 65,000 to 80,000 clones, with approximately 94% occurring once and the leading ten covering 2.5% to 3.5%. The CDR3 spans 13 residues. Germline loops: CDR1 SNHLY, CDR2 FYNNEI. Trimming stripped 11 bases from V and 0 bases from J, with 11 bases between. This TCR derives from a woman under 30 in good health and CMV-seropositive. The chain employs TRBV2 and TRBJ1-3, with D tentatively TRBD1 (5 bases). Input material: PBMCs. DNA of the CDR3: TGTGCCGTCGGGGGGTTCTCTGGAAACACCATATATTTT. It specifies CAVGGFSGNTIYF.